This T cell receptor (beta chain) appears in the sequencing data of a study of blood T cell repertoires in COVID-19. Looking at the study overall: Nucleic acid was either cDNA or gDNA, and it came from T cells, B-cell-depleted T cells, or PBMCs.

Study processing details: Amplification with reference gene primers provided the estimates of nucleated cell counts. Measured with immunoSEQ multiplex PCR; TCRdb has only the in-frame clones, and not every one. V and J calls and clone size are copied from that table; D and trimming were computed from the DNA. In the table there are roughly 330,000 clones, around 83% of which are singletons. The V end lost 3 bases, the J end lost 1 base, and 9 bases lay between the germline ends. This CDR3 region has 13 residues. Germline V gives CDR1 SQVTM, CDR2 ANQGSEA. This clone appeared a single time. Sequences were obtained from peripheral blood. The clonotype was recovered from a woman between 45 and 65 years old with acute or convalescent COVID-19. This chain links TRBV29-1 with TRBJ1-1; D gene uncertain. The CDR3 DNA sequence: TGCAGCGTTGAGGGGAGCCGGAACACTGAAGCTTTCTTT. It is translated as CSVEGSRNTEAFF. The whole variable domain, remainder taken from reference TRBV29-1 and TRBJ1-1, is SAVISQKPSRDICQRGTSLTIQCQVDSQVTMMFWYRQQPGQSLTLIATANQGSEATYESGFVIDKFPISRPNLTFSTLTVSNMSPEDSSIYLCSVEGSRNTEAFFGQGTRLTVV.